Below are 31 T cell receptor beta chains sequenced from a single sample in a study of blood T cell repertoires in COVID-19. Sequencing was performed with immunoSEQ multiplex PCR; in TCRdb, only in-frame clones are kept and a portion is missing. This table holds approximately 230,000 clones, 80% to 90% found once. Sequencing used peripheral blood. The receptors here all came from a man aged 25 to 40 with active or convalescent COVID-19.

This chain uses TRBV6-2 or TRBV6-3 with TRBJ2-3; possible D gene TRBD2, 6 bases. The CDR3 runs to 15 residues. V was clipped by 3 bases and J by 5 bases, with 15 bases between them. Germline values: CDR1 MNHEY, CDR2 SVGEGT. Here the CDR3 DNA reads TGTGCCAGCAGTTATGACGGGAGTCGAGGAGATACGCAGTATTTT. Protein: CASSYDGSRGDTQYF.

This clone was seen more than once but under ten times. The chain employs TRBV29-1 and TRBJ2-3; D may be TRBD1 (6 bases). This CDR3 has 15 residues. CDR1 is SQVTM and CDR2 is ANQGSEA in the germline V gene. Trimming left V 4 bases short and J 6 bases short, with 20 bases between. CDR3 DNA: TGCAGCGTTGGGGGCAGACGTGGGGGCGCGGATACGCAGTATTTT. It codes for CSVGGRRGGADTQYF.

This sequence joins TRBV27 and TRBJ1-1; tentatively, D is TRBD1 (6 bases). This CDR3 spans 14 amino acids. The germline CDR1 and CDR2 sequences are MNHEY and SMNVEV (reference sequence). Trimming left V 7 bases short and J 4 bases short, with 16 bases between. CDR3 DNA sequence: TGTGCCAGCAAAATCAGGGGCGGGGGCACTGAAGCTTTCTTT. Protein sequence: CASKIRGGGTEAFF.

This clone was seen a handful of times. This CDR3 is CASAQRGRGDSPLHF. CDR3 nucleotides: TGTGCCAGCGCCCAAAGGGGGCGAGGCGATTCACCCCTCCACTTT. This chain links TRBV2 with TRBJ1-6, with 7 nucleotides matching TRBD1. There are 15 residues in the CDR3. CDR1 and CDR2 from the germline V gene are SNHLY and FYNNEI. J lost 8 bases, V lost 8 bases, and 12 bases had no gene match.

The chain employs TRBV19 and TRBJ2-1, with 11 bases matching TRBD2. The germline gives CDR1 LNHDA, CDR2 SQIVND (reference sequence). Trimming cost V 5 bases and J 5 bases; bases outside gene matches: 8. This CDR3 comprises 16 residues. CDR3 sequence (DNA): TGTGCCAGTAGTTGGACTCTAGCGGGGGGCGACAATGAGCAGTTCTTC. Translated: CASSWTLAGGDNEQFF.

The gene calls are TRBV18 and TRBJ2-7, with 13 bases fitting TRBD2. V trimming: 3 bases; J trimming: 6 bases; junction bases outside the gene matches: 2. This CDR3 has 14 amino acids. Germline assignment: CDR1 KGHSH and CDR2 LQKENI. CDR3 sequence reads: CASSPTSGGSEQYF. CDR3 coding DNA: TGTGCCAGCTCACCGACTAGCGGGGGGAGCGAGCAGTACTTC.

V and J are TRBV27 and TRBJ2-7; 7 bases align to TRBD2. V lost 8 bases, J lost 2 bases, and 6 bases stayed unmatched. Germline V gene lookup returns CDR1 MNHEY and CDR2 SMNVEV (reference sequence). The length of the CDR3 is 13 residues. Here the CDR3 DNA reads TGTGCCAGCTCCGGGGGAGGGCCCTACGAGCAGTACTTC. Amino acids: CASSGGGPYEQYF.

V and J are TRBV28 and TRBJ2-1; 9 nucleotides match TRBD2. Losses at the gene ends were 5 bases for V and 2 bases for J; bases not matched to a gene: 7. The germline CDR1 and CDR2 sequences are MDHEN and SYDVKM. This CDR3 is 16 amino acids long. CDR3 in amino acids: CASSPPAGGTYNEQFF. The CDR3, as DNA: TGTGCCAGCAGTCCCCCAGCGGGAGGAACCTACAATGAGCAGTTCTTC. Based on the CDR3 plus reference TRBV28 and TRBJ2-1, the full variable domain is DVKVTQSSRYLVKRTGEKVFLECVQDMDHENMFWYRQDPGLGLRLIYFSYDVKMKEKGDIPEGYSVSREKKERFSLILESASTNQTSMYLCASSPPAGGTYNEQFFGPGTRLTVL.

The chain combines TRBV19 with TRBJ2-1; perhaps TRBD2 as D (7 bases). The CDR3 spans 16 residues. V was cut by 5 bases and J by 2 bases, with 16 bases left in between. The germline V gene has CDR1 LNHDA and CDR2 SQIVND (reference sequence). The CDR3 nucleotides read TGTGCCAGTAGTGTCTCGGGGGGCCCCACCTACAATGAGCAGTTCTTC. Amino acids: CASSVSGGPTYNEQFF.

V usage is TRBV7-9 and J usage is TRBJ1-2, with D unresolved. The CDR3 length is 15 residues. Germline V lookup: CDR1 SEHNR, CDR2 FQNEAQ (reference sequence). The V end was cut by 0 bases, the J end by 4 bases, with 12 bases between. CDR3 coding DNA: TGTGCCAGCAGCTTAGCTCGGGGAGGTGGCTATGGCTACACCTTC. This gives the protein CASSLARGGGYGYTF.

The chain recombines TRBV24-1 with TRBJ1-1; 12 nucleotides align to TRBD1. V was clipped by 4 bases and J by 10 bases; unmatched bases: 6. The CDR3 runs to 14 residues. Germline CDR1 reads KGHDR; CDR2 reads SFDVKD. The CDR3 spells CATSETGTGGRAFF. CDR3 coding DNA: TGTGCCACCAGTGAAACCGGGACAGGGGGCAGAGCTTTCTTT.

The V call is TRBV19, the J call TRBJ2-7, with D maybe TRBD1 (5 bases). V shed 3 bases and J shed 1 base, with 13 bases lying between them. This CDR3 is 15 amino acids long. Germline CDR1 reads LNHDA; CDR2 reads SQIVND (reference sequence). CDR3 DNA: TGTGCCAGTAGTATGAGACAGCCAAAATCCTACGAGCAGTACTTC. As protein: CASSMRQPKSYEQYF. The entire variable domain, with the rest obtained from reference TRBV19 and TRBJ2-7, is as follows: DGGITQSPKYLFRKEGQNVTLSCEQNLNHDAMYWYRQDPGQGLRLIYYSQIVNDFQKGDIAEGYSVSREKKESFPLTVTSAQKNPTAFYLCASSMRQPKSYEQYFGPGTRLTVT.

This clone was seen once. This sequence joins TRBV19 and TRBJ2-3; TRBD2 matches at 12 bases. This CDR3 is 16 amino acids long. Germline values: CDR1 LNHDA, CDR2 SQIVND (reference sequence). V lost 5 bases and J lost 0; bases outside the gene matches: 3. The CDR3 spells CASSSGTSGSTDTQYF. The CDR3 nucleotides are TGTGCCAGTAGTTCCGGGACTAGCGGGAGCACAGATACGCAGTATTTT.

This clone came up once. The V gene is TRBV18, the J gene TRBJ1-1; D call uncertain. The V end was cut by 6 bases, the J end by 7 bases, with 15 bases between. The CDR3 spans 13 residues. Germline V gives CDR1 KGHSH, CDR2 LQKENI. This CDR3 reads CASSPRQAGEAFF. Written as DNA, the CDR3 is TGTGCCAGCTCGCCAAGGCAGGCAGGTGAAGCTTTCTTT.

The CDR3 DNA sequence: TGTGCCAGCAGCTTGGGACGGACACTCACCGGGGAGCTGTTTTTT. Translated, it gives CASSLGRTLTGELFF. The chain has TRBV5-6 and TRBJ2-2; D might be TRBD1 (5 bases). The CDR3 is 15 amino acids. Germline CDR1 SGHDT, CDR2 YYEEEE. V gave up 0 bases and J gave up 4 bases, with 10 bases separating them.

This clone was detected only once. CDR3 loop: CASSQDWARQISGANVLTF. The DNA of the CDR3 is TGCGCCAGCAGCCAAGATTGGGCGAGACAAATCTCTGGGGCCAACGTCCTGACTTTC. The rearrangement uses TRBV4-1 and TRBJ2-6; D uncertain. The V gene lost 0 bases and the J gene lost 0 bases, with 15 bases spanning the gap. The V gene's germline CDR1 is MGHRA and CDR2 YSYEKL. This CDR3 region has 19 residues.

This chain connects TRBV9 to TRBJ2-5, with D possibly TRBD1 on 7 matching bases. Germline lookup yields CDR1 SGDLS and CDR2 YYNGEE. CDR3 length: 14 residues. Trimming took off 3 bases at V and 1 base at J, with 10 bases between the two ends. The CDR3: CASSAGGPQETQYF. The CDR3 DNA follows: TGTGCCAGCAGCGCAGGGGGGCCCCAAGAGACCCAGTACTTC.

This clone turned up a few times. CDR3 sequence (DNA): TGTGCCAGCAGCTTAGTTCAAGGGGCTGGCGGGGAGCTGTTTTTT. Encoded protein: CASSLVQGAGGELFF. The V call is TRBV7-9, the J call TRBJ2-2; a weak D match, TRBD1 (5 bases). CDR1 is SEHNR and CDR2 is FQNEAQ in the germline V gene (reference sequence). The V end was cut by 1 base, the J end by 7 bases, with 13 bases between. CDR3 length equals 15 residues. Filled out from reference TRBV7-9 and TRBJ2-2, the complete variable domain reads DTGVSQNPRHKITKRGQNVTFRCDPISEHNRLYWYRQTLGQGPEFLTYFQNEAQLEKSRLLSDRFSAERPKGSFSTLEIQRTEQGDSAMYLCASSLVQGAGGELFFGEGSRLTVL.

The chain has TRBV19 and TRBJ1-5; D is possibly TRBD1 (6 bases). This CDR3 contains 14 residues. V shed 5 bases and J shed 4 bases, with 12 bases lying between them. Germline V lookup: CDR1 LNHDA, CDR2 SQIVND (reference sequence). This CDR3 is CASSPRTVNQPQHF. The CDR3 DNA sequence: TGTGCCAGTAGTCCACGGACAGTGAATCAGCCCCAGCATTTT.

Concerning this clone itself: At one boundary the junction diverges from the germline segment, which might be a read error. The gene calls are TRBV12-3 or TRBV12-4 and TRBJ2-2; tentatively, D is TRBD2 (5 bases). The CDR3 is 12 residues long. In nucleotides, the CDR3 is TGTGCCAGCAGTTTGTGGCCCGGGAAGCTGTTTTTT. It translates to CASSLWPGKLFF.

In this sample, this clone turned up once. This chain joins TRBV5-1 and TRBJ2-7; 9 bases align to TRBD2. Germline values: CDR1 SGHRS, CDR2 YFSETQ. V lost 0 bases, J lost 0 bases, and 1 base stayed unmatched. The CDR3 is made up of 15 amino acids. CDR3 in amino acids: CASSLGSGSSYEQYF. The DNA for the CDR3 is TGCGCCAGCAGCTTGGGTAGCGGGAGCTCCTACGAGCAGTACTTC.

This chain uses TRBV5-1 with TRBJ1-4, with D perhaps matching TRBD1 (6 bases). The CDR3 has 16 amino acids. The germline CDR1 and CDR2 sequences are SGHRS and YFSETQ. Trimming stripped 6 bases from V and 0 bases from J, with 15 bases between. CDR3 sequence (DNA): TGCGCCAGCAAGGTCACAGGGTCCTCAACTAATGAAAAACTGTTTTTT. Protein sequence: CASKVTGSSTNEKLFF.

V usage is TRBV3-1 (or the pseudogene TRBV3-2) and J usage is TRBJ2-3, with TRBD2 matching over 8 bases. The CDR3 covers 16 residues. V shed 4 bases and J 5 bases; nucleotides not matched to a gene: 11. Germline CDR1 LGHDT, CDR2 YNNKEL (reference sequence). The chain's CDR3 is CASSPYRGGAGDTQYF. The CDR3 nucleotides read TGTGCCAGCAGCCCATATCGGGGGGGGGCGGGAGATACGCAGTATTTT.

The J gene is TRBJ1-2, the V gene TRBV13; 10 bases map to TRBD1. In germline, CDR1 is PRHDT, CDR2 FYEKMQ (reference sequence). CDR3 length: 15 residues. V was pared by 5 bases and J by 6 bases, with 9 bases of the junction left unmatched. The CDR3 sequence is CASSPRQGALDGYTF. The DNA for the CDR3 is TGTGCCAGCAGCCCCCGACAGGGGGCATTGGATGGCTACACCTTC. The full variable domain, completed using reference TRBV13 and TRBJ1-2, is AAGVIQSPRHLIKEKRETATLKCYPIPRHDTVYWYQQGPGQDPQFLISFYEKMQSDKGSIPDRFSAQQFSDYHSELNMSSLELGDSALYFCASSPRQGALDGYTFGSGTRLTVV.

V is TRBV2 and J is TRBJ1-3; D not resolved. The CDR3 sequence is 14 residues long. Germline-derived CDR1 and CDR2 are SNHLY and FYNNEI. V lost 9 bases and J lost 0, with 12 bases in between. CDR3 nucleotides: TGTGCCAGTCAAGCGGCGGCCTCTGGAAACACCATATATTTT. Residues: CASQAAASGNTIYF.

In its sample, this clone was seen a few times. The V and J genes are TRBV14 and TRBJ2-1; D perhaps matches TRBD2 (6 bases). Germline V gene sequence: CDR1 SGHDN, CDR2 FVKESK. The length of the CDR3 is 15 residues. Trimming cost V 1 base and J 2 bases, with 9 bases left between them. The CDR3 loop is CASSQGGATYNEQFF. Here the CDR3 DNA reads TGTGCCAGCAGCCAAGGCGGGGCGACCTACAATGAGCAGTTCTTC.

The rearrangement joins TRBV4-2 to TRBJ1-2; perhaps TRBD1 as D (6 bases). V was clipped by 1 base and J by 4 bases, with 10 bases between them. CDR3 length: 14 amino acids. Germline values: CDR1 LGHNA, CDR2 YNFKEQ. This CDR3 is CASSQARTAYGYTF. As DNA, the CDR3 is TGTGCCAGCAGCCAAGCCCGGACAGCCTATGGCTACACCTTC.

The chain joins TRBV27 to TRBJ2-1; no reliable D call. In germline, CDR1 is MNHEY, CDR2 SMNVEV (reference sequence). The CDR3 loop spans 12 amino acids. Trimming cost V 3 bases and J 8 bases, with 8 bases left between them. In DNA, the CDR3 is TGTGCCAGCAGTTTGGGCTTAGATGAGCAGTTCTTC. Its protein product is CASSLGLDEQFF.

As DNA, the CDR3 is TGTGCCAGCAGTTACTTAGGAATCGGGTCCTACGAGCAGTACTTC. It codes for CASSYLGIGSYEQYF. The V and J genes are TRBV6-5 and TRBJ2-7; D unresolved. There are 15 residues in the CDR3. CDR1 and CDR2 (germline): MNHEY, SVGAGI. Trimming cost V 1 base and J 1 base, with 11 bases left between them.

V gene TRBV5-8 combines with J gene TRBJ1-3; perhaps TRBD1 as D (6 bases). Trimming shortened V by 1 base and J by 1 base, and 12 bases separated the two germline ends. CDR3 size: 16 residues. The V gene's germline CDR1 is SGHTS and CDR2 YDEGEE. The DNA for the CDR3 is TGTGCCAGCAGCTTGTATCGGGGGGCGTCTGGAAACACCATATATTTT. The encoded protein is CASSLYRGASGNTIYF.

The genes are TRBV7-9 and TRBJ2-3; 8 positions agree with TRBD1. V lost 5 bases, J lost 6 bases, and 13 bases stayed unmatched. CDR3 length equals 16 residues. In germline, CDR1 is SEHNR, CDR2 FQNEAQ (reference sequence). DNA for the CDR3: TGTGCCAGCAGCCACCTCGGGACAGGCGCAATGGATACGCAGTATTTT. Protein: CASSHLGTGAMDTQYF. Full variable domain (rest looked up from reference TRBV7-9 and TRBJ2-3): DTGVSQNPRHKITKRGQNVTFRCDPISEHNRLYWYRQTLGQGPEFLTYFQNEAQLEKSRLLSDRFSAERPKGSFSTLEIQRTEQGDSAMYLCASSHLGTGAMDTQYFGPGTRLTVL.